The table lists the clone carrying this TCR beta chain with many counts. The target antigen is unknown. Germline V gives CDR1 SGHAT, CDR2 FQNNGV. The CDR3 sequence is 14 residues long. V dropped 5 bases and J dropped 2 bases, with 13 bases sitting between them. The authors sequenced patients whose flow cytometry had shown CD8+CD57+ cell expansion. This record comes from a study of CD8+CD57+ T cells in acquired aplastic anemia. Study outcomes and limitations: Significant differences in CD8+ Simpson's diversity were not observed between patients and controls.

Genomic DNA templated the TCR beta VDJ and CDR3 profiling. TCRdb itself ran the reads through MiXCR, one entry per CDR3 protein. The data show 90,000 to 150,000 distinct CDR3 sequences, over 55% seen once. The chain couples TRBV11-2 to TRBJ2-7, with D tentatively TRBD1 or TRBD2 (6 bases each). The sequenced sample consisted of sorted CD4+, CD8+, or CD8+CD57+ T cells (not recorded which) from PBMCs. The origin of this receptor is a human donor with aplastic anemia. CDR3 in amino acids: CASSGGTNPYEQYF. Here the CDR3 DNA reads TGTGCCAGCAGCGGGGGGACAAACCCCTACGAGCAGTACTTC. The full variable domain, completed using reference TRBV11-2 and TRBJ2-7, is EAGVAQSPRYKIIEKRQSVAFWCNPISGHATLYWYQQILGQGPKLLIQFQNNGVVDDSQLPKDRFSAERLKGVDSTLKIQPAKLEDSAVYLCASSGGTNPYEQYFGPGTRLTVT.